This T cell receptor beta chain came from a study of beta chain features in type 1 diabetes. About the research overall: Age, gender and cell yields were alike across patients and healthy donors. Study results and limitations: Type 1 diabetes patients showed a moderate but significant shortening of TCRB CDR3s in all four CD4+ subsets. Insertions at VDJ junctions were less frequent in type 1 diabetes patients. These patients also deleted more nucleotides at the same junctions.

Staining for CD45RO/CCR7/CD25/CD127/CD95/CD27 allowed sorting of CD4+ naive, central memory, regulatory and stem cell-like memory cells. The table lists this clone with a few counts. Its specificity is unknown. The study reverse transcribed the entire isolated RNA, so it sequenced expressed TCRB transcripts. TCRdb's copy holds only in-frame clones and misses some; the assay was immunoSEQ multiplex PCR. The repertoire holds roughly 150,000 clones, with approximately 10% as singletons. Trimming pared 3 bases from V and 6 bases from J, leaving 9 bases between. Germline-derived CDR1 and CDR2 are MNHEY and SMNVEV (reference sequence). The CDR3 has 13 amino acids.

Sequencing was done on a sample of central memory CD4+ T cells from blood. This TCR derives from a man younger than 40 with type 1 diabetes. The V call is TRBV27, the J call TRBJ2-1, with a weak D call TRBD1 (5 bases). CDR3 DNA: TGTGCCAGCAGTTTGTCAGGGTTCAATGAGCAGTTCTTC. Translation gives CASSLSGFNEQFF.